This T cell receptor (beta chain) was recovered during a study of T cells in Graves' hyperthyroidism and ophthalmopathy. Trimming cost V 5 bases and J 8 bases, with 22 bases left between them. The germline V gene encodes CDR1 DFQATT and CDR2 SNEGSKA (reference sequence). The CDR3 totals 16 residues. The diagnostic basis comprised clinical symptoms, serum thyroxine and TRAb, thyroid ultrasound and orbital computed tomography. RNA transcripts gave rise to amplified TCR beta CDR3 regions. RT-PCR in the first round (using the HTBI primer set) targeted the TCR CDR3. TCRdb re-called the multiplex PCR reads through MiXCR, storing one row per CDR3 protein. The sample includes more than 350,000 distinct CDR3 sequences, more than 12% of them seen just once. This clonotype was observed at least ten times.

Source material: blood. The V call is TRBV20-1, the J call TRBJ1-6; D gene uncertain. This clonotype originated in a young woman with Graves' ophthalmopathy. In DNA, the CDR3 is TGCAGTGCTCCCCCCCCGTTGAGATTGCCAGATTCACCCCTCCACTTT. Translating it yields CSAPPPLRLPDSPLHF.